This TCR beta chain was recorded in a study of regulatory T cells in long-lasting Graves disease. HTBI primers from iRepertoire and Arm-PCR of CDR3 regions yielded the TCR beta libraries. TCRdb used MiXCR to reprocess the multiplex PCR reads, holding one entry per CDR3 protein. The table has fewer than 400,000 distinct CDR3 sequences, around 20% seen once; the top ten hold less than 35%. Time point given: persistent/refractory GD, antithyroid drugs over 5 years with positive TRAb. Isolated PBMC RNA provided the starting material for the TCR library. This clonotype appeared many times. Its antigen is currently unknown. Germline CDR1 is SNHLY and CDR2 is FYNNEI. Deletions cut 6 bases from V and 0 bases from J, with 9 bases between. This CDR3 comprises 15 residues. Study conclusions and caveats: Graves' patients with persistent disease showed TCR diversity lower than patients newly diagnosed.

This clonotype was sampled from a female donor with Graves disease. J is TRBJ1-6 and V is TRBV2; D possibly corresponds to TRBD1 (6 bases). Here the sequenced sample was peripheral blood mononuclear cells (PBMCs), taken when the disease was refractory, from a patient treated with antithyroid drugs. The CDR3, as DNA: TGTGCCAGCAGGCAGGGGAGCTCCTATAATTCACCCCTCCACTTT. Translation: CASRQGSSYNSPLHF.